This TCR beta chain was retrieved from a study of shared clonotypes between healthy human individuals. Study-level points and caveats: Richness estimates generally favored naive over memory subsets. Generation probability values for non-shared clonotypes were lower than those for clonotypes shared by all four donors.

CD45RO-negative, CCR7-positively selected cells formed the naive CD8 fraction, excluding terminally differentiated effector memory CD45RA+ cells. Regarding this clone: What it binds is not known.

TCRdb keeps only in-frame clones here, not all; method: immunoSEQ multiplex PCR. In the table there are roughly 590,000 clones, 95% to 96% of which are singletons. The CDR3 sequence is 14 residues long. Trimming pared 2 bases from V and 2 bases from J, leaving 10 bases between. The germline V gene has CDR1 MNHEY and CDR2 SVGAGI. Material for sequencing was naive CD8+ T cells sorted from blood. This sequence joins TRBV6-5 and TRBJ2-7; D call uncertain. This sequence originates from a young woman in good health. CDR3 coding DNA: TGTGCCAGCAGTTACGCCCACAGAGCCTACGAGCAGTACTTC. This encodes CASSYAHRAYEQYF.